The source of this T cell receptor beta chain is a study of cytomegalovirus exposure and HLA in healthy donors. Germline lookup yields CDR1 SQVTM and CDR2 ANQGSEA. V was trimmed by 2 bases and J by 6 bases, leaving 11 bases between them. The CDR3 is 12 residues long. Clones were read by immunoSEQ multiplex PCR, and TCRdb kept only the in-frame ones, dropping some. The sample has roughly 330,000 clones, 75% to 90% seen once. V usage is TRBV29-1 and J usage is TRBJ2-7; a possible D gene is TRBD2 (5 bases). This sequence originates from a woman aged 25 to 39 in good health and CMV-seropositive. Sample: PBMCs. CDR3 residues: CSVEFGVSEQYF. The DNA for the CDR3 is TGCAGCGTTGAATTCGGGGTCAGCGAGCAGTACTTC.